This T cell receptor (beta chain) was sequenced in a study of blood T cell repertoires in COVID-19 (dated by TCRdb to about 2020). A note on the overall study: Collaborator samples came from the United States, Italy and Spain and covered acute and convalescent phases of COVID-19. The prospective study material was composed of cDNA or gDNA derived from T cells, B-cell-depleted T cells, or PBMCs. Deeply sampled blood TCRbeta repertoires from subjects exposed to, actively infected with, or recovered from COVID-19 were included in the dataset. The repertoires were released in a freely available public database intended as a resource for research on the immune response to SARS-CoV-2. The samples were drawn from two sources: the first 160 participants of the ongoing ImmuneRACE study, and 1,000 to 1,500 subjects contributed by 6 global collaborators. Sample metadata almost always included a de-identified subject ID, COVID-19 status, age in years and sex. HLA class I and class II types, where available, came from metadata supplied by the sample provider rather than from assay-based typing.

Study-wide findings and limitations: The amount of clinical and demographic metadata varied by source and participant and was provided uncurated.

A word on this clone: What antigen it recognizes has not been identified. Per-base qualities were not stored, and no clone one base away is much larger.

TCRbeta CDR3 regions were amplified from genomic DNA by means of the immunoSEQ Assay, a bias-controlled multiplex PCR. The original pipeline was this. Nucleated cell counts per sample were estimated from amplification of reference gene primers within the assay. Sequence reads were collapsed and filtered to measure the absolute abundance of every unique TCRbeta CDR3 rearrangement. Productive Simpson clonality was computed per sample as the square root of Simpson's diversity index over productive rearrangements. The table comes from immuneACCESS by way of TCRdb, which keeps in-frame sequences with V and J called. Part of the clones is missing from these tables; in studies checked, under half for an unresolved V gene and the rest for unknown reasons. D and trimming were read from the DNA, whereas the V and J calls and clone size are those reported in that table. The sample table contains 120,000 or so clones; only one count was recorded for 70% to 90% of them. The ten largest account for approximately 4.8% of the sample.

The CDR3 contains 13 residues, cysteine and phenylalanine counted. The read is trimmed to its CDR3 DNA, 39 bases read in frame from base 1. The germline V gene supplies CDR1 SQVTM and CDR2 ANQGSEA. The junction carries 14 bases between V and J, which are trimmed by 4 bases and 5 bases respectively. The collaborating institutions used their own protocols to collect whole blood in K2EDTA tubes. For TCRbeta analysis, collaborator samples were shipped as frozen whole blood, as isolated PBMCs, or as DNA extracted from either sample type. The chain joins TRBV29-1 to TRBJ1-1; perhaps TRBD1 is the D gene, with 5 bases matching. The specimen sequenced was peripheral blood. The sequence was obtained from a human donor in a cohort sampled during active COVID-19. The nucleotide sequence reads TGCAGCGTTGTTTGGCAGGGAGGGACTGAAGCTTTCTTT. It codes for CSVVWQGGTEAFF.